This is a list of T cell receptor beta chains from one sample in a study of T cells in Graves' hyperthyroidism and ophthalmopathy. MiXCR, applied by TCRdb to the multiplex PCR reads, yields one record per CDR3 protein. The sample lists around 400,000 distinct CDR3 sequences; around 13% were seen once. The sequenced sample consisted of blood. These receptors were obtained from a woman aged 18-30 years with Graves' hyperthyroidism. Each CDR3 is given without its conserved first and last residue. Fields, in order: V gene, CDR3 length, CDR3 protein.

>TRBV7-3|12
ASSLIPTNEKLF
>TRBV24-1|13
ATRSEPPNTGELF
>TRBV7-3|13
AGSPNGLTNYGYT
>TRBV5-1|14
ASSLDRGLTYNEQF
>TRBV15|15
ATSRDDDVSWNTEAF
>TRBV7-9|11
ASSLGQPNEQF
>TRBV7-8|13
ASSPGTGLNEKLF
>TRBV20-1|13
SARDLASGRNEQF
>TRBV11-3|13
ASSYRDRPKYEQY
>TRBV5-1|12
ASSSGQPNQPQH
>TRBV28|12
ASSWISMNTEAF
>TRBV24-1|14
ATSDLPREGVDTQY
>TRBV19|13
ASSMDSDLTDTQY
>TRBV24-1|12
ATRPGQGRTEAF
>TRBV3-1|9
ASSQGYEQY
>TRBV28|12
ASSFAGGAYEQY
>TRBV6-1|16
ASSEIGTGSGVLGELF
>TRBV6-1|12
ASRPGLSTDTQY
>TRBV27|13
ARPPRGEGTDTQY
>TRBV10-3|15
AISDPNLQGTYNEQF
>TRBV28|12
ASSLMGGKNIQY
>TRBV20-1|15
SAKRLRGVTSGNTIY
>TRBV18|12
ASSPPGLPETQY
>TRBV20-1|11
SASRQGNQPQH
>TRBV29-1|13
SVEVLAGVGDEQF
>TRBV5-1|13
ASSLGTDGNQPQH
>TRBV2|12
ASSPDRTQETQY
>TRBV30|10
AWSRQGYGYT
>TRBV27|15
ASSVDRLHSLNYGYT
>TRBV29-1|12
SVEGTGSNEKLF
>TRBV7-9|15
ASSTYRGQPHTDTQY
>TRBV20-1|9
SATDGYEQY
>TRBV9|13
ASRPTSTYTDTQY
>TRBV30|9
AWSLLYGYT
>TRBV3-1|11
ASSQDPGQAIY
>TRBV4-1|12
ASSQEGGNPEAF
>TRBV20-1|12
SATPVGSINEQF
>TRBV6-1|13
ASTKSADRVAKLF
>TRBV11-2|12
ASSSDRVGHGYT
>TRBV10-2|14
ASSDLIGTGKETQY
>TRBV3-1|13
ASSQRLDRAFEQY
>TRBV3-1|13
ASSPGLEGRYEQY
>TRBV6-6|18
ASSYSRGWDREPFQETQY
>TRBV7-3|13
ASSPGGSGSNEQF
>TRBV10-3|11
AISPRGAETQY
>TRBV28|12
ASSSPSREETQY
>TRBV19|13
ASSIGAGAEDTQY
>TRBV18|12
ASSPTRANQPQH
>TRBV11-3|12
ASSFTSAGGELF
>TRBV29-1|11
SVRDTLDQPQH
>TRBV3-1|14
ASSQETSSSTDTQY
>TRBV15|14
ATSRDYGTSDDTQY
>TRBV30|15
AWTRGKIGGSGNTIY
>TRBV19|12
ASLGTSGTDTQY
>TRBV6-2/TRBV6-3|13
ASSPLRGRIDEQF
>TRBV7-8|13
ASSLTLGKRSEQY
>TRBV10-2|16
ASSEYFLETSGVDEQY
>TRBV10-3|10
ATGANNQPQH
>TRBV9|14
ASSVVGASDPNGYT